The 9 T cell receptor beta chains below were found in one sample sequenced in a study of CD8+ T cells in alopecia areata. Stated treatment: oral pan-JAK inhibitor, 5-10 mg twice daily. RNA was isolated and reverse transcribed to cDNA, the sequencing template. Sequencing used immunoSEQ multiplex PCR; TCRdb keeps in-frame clones, though not all of them. The sample contains about 200,000 clones, roughly 64% of which appear only once. The material sequenced was CD4+ T cells sorted from blood, taken at week 24, from a patient treated with tofacitinib. The receptors come from a human donor with alopecia areata.

The J gene is TRBJ2-5, the V gene TRBV5-4, with 10 positions matching TRBD1. The V and J ends lost 3 bases and 4 bases, in that order; junction bases with no gene match: 6. The germline gives CDR1 SGHNT, CDR2 YYREEE (reference sequence). The CDR3 runs 15 residues. The chain's CDR3 is CASSYRTGGVETQYF. DNA for the CDR3: TGTGCCAGCAGCTACCGGACAGGGGGGGTAGAGACCCAGTACTTC. The entire variable domain, with the rest obtained from reference TRBV5-4 and TRBJ2-5, is as follows: ETGVTQSPTHLIKTRGQQVTLRCSSQSGHNTVSWYQQALGQGPQFIFQYYREEENGRGNFPPRFSGLQFPNYSSELNVNALELDDSALYLCASSYRTGGVETQYFGPGTRLLVL.

On this clone itself: The same CDR3 arises from other DNA sequences in this sample as well. The chain combines TRBV7-9 with TRBJ2-7; D remains unclear. The CDR3 totals 13 residues. The germline CDR1 and CDR2 sequences are SEHNR and FQNEAQ (reference sequence). Trimming took off 3 bases at V and 1 base at J, with 7 bases between the two ends. Here the CDR3 DNA reads TGTGCCAGCAGCTTTGCCTCTTCCTACGAGCAGTACTTC. This translates into CASSFASSYEQYF.

This clone was counted at least ten times. This chain uses TRBV19 with TRBJ1-2; D not resolved. This CDR3 has 12 residues. Trimming took off 11 bases at V and 5 bases at J, with 15 bases between the two ends. Per germline, CDR1 LNHDA and CDR2 SQIVND (reference sequence). The CDR3, as DNA: TGTGCCGTAGGAGACCGAGGATATGGCTACACCTTC. Translating it yields CAVGDRGYGYTF. The full variable domain, with the rest looked up from reference TRBV19 and TRBJ1-2, is DGGITQSPKYLFRKEGQNVTLSCEQNLNHDAMYWYRQDPGQGLRLIYYSQIVNDFQKGDIAEGYSVSREKKESFPLTVTSAQKNPTAFYLCAVGDRGYGYTFGSGTRLTVV.

J is TRBJ2-4 and V is TRBV7-9; D remains unclear. Trimming took 5 bases from V and 0 from J, leaving 5 bases between them. There are 13 residues in the CDR3. The germline V gene encodes CDR1 SEHNR and CDR2 FQNEAQ (reference sequence). The CDR3, as DNA: TGTGCCAGCAGCGGGCTAGCCAAAAACATTCAGTACTTC. This gives the protein CASSGLAKNIQYF.

The V and J genes are TRBV2 and TRBJ2-7; 7 bases are shared with TRBD1. V trimming: 6 bases; J trimming: 2 bases; junction bases outside the gene matches: 10. The germline CDR1 and CDR2 sequences are SNHLY and FYNNEI. CDR3 length: 15 amino acids. CDR3 bases: TGTGCCAGCAGCCCCCATATACAGGGGACCTACGAGCAGTACTTC. Its protein is CASSPHIQGTYEQYF.

CDR3 sequence reads: CASSDFNYESYGYTF. The CDR3 DNA is TGTGCCAGCAGTGATTTCAACTATGAGTCGTATGGCTACACCTTC. The rearrangement links TRBV25-1 to TRBJ1-2; D remains unclear. Trimming pared 3 bases from V and 5 bases from J, leaving 16 bases between. The CDR3 loop spans 15 amino acids. The germline V gene has CDR1 MGHDK and CDR2 SYGVNS.

A few counts support this clone. The rearrangement joins TRBV5-6 to TRBJ2-1; TRBD2 matches at 9 bases. The germline CDR1 and CDR2 sequences are SGHDT and YYEEEE. V gave up 2 bases and J gave up 5 bases; unmatched junction bases: 2. The CDR3 totals 14 residues. In DNA form, the CDR3 reads TGTGCCAGCAGCTTCGGGACTAGCCACAATGAGCAGTTCTTC. Its translation is CASSFGTSHNEQFF. Filled out from reference TRBV5-6 and TRBJ2-1, the complete variable domain reads DAGVTQSPTHLIKTRGQQVTLRCSPKSGHDTVSWYQQALGQGPQFIFQYYEEEERQRGNFPDRFSGHQFPNYSSELNVNALLLGDSALYLCASSFGTSHNEQFFGPGTRLTVL.

This clone was seen a few times. The chain couples TRBV7-2 to TRBJ2-1; no clear D gene. V was clipped by 1 base and J by 10 bases, with 8 bases between them. CDR3 length: 12 amino acids. Germline V CDR1 and CDR2: SGHTA, FQGNSA. This CDR3 reads CASSLDPGEQFF. In DNA, the CDR3 is TGTGCCAGCAGCTTAGACCCGGGCGAGCAGTTCTTC. Variable domain in full (rest from reference TRBV7-2 and TRBJ2-1): GAGVSQSPSNKVTEKGKDVELRCDPISGHTALYWYRQSLGQGLEFLIYFQGNSAPDKSGLPSDRFSAERTGGSVSTLTIQRTQQEDSAVYLCASSLDPGEQFFGPGTRLTVL.

The J gene is TRBJ2-5, the V gene TRBV5-1; D not resolved. CDR1 is SGHRS and CDR2 is YFSETQ in the germline V gene. The V end was cut by 4 bases, the J end by 12 bases, with 4 bases between. The CDR3 has 8 amino acids. The CDR3 sequence: CASSRKYF. The CDR3 bases are TGCGCCAGCAGCCGGAAGTACTTC.